A single sample is the source of the 3 T cell receptor beta chains below, sequenced in a study of cytomegalovirus exposure and HLA in healthy donors. Here immunoSEQ multiplex PCR was the method, and the copy in TCRdb shows in-frame clones only, minus some. The sample lists approximately 160,000 clones; 86% were seen once. Sequencing used PBMCs. The receptors were sampled from a woman aged 25 to 39 in good health and CMV-seronegative.

The gene calls are TRBV4-3 and TRBJ2-7, with unresolved D. Between the trimmed V and J ends, which lost 4 bases and 6 bases, there was a span of 19 bases. Germline V gene data show CDR1 as LGHNA and CDR2 as YSLEER. This CDR3 region has 15 residues. This CDR3 is CASSLTTMGGGEQYF. The CDR3 DNA follows: TGCGCCAGCAGCCTAACGACCATGGGCGGTGGCGAGCAGTACTTC.

The rearrangement joins TRBV7-8 to TRBJ2-7, with D unclear. This CDR3 has 13 amino acids. CDR1 SGHVS and CDR2 FQNEAQ come from the germline V gene. V lost 3 bases and J 1 base, leaving 7 bases between the germline ends. The CDR3 loop is CASSFQESYEQYF. In DNA, the CDR3 is TGTGCCAGCAGCTTTCAAGAATCCTACGAGCAGTACTTC.

This clone has just one count. J is TRBJ2-1 and V is TRBV5-6, with a weak D call TRBD2 (6 bases). Germline V gives CDR1 SGHDT, CDR2 YYEEEE. Trimming took off 4 bases at V and 6 bases at J, with 17 bases between the two ends. The CDR3 is 15 amino acids. CDR3 loop: CASSRPGLGGNEQFF. In nucleotides, the CDR3 is TGTGCCAGCAGCCGCCCGGGACTGGGAGGCAATGAGCAGTTCTTC.